The entry below gives a single T cell receptor beta chain sequence along with its context. The antigen is unknown. The study ran its PCR with 60 Vbeta and 13 Jbeta primers. The table came from immunoSEQ multiplex PCR; TCRdb's copy has only in-frame clones and leaves some out. This table holds 170,000 or so clones, less than 85% found once. The sample comes from a study of cytomegalovirus exposure and HLA in healthy donors. Study as a whole: Earlier, approximately 180 million T cells were analyzed, and around 100 million unique TCR beta sequences were found among them. Findings and limits, study-wide: Later examination showed HLA-associated TCR beta chains had greater clonal expansion than equally common others. Presence/absence analysis assumed near-uniform sequencing depth across donors. As a later analysis revealed, the rate of TCR association differed by HLA locus, with DRB1 most and HLA-C fewest.

The CDR3 spans 14 residues. Germline V lookup: CDR1 SGDLS, CDR2 YYNGEE. Trimming took 4 bases from V and 0 from J, leaving 11 bases between them. V gene TRBV9 combines with J gene TRBJ2-7; D is possibly TRBD1 (5 bases). Sequences were obtained from PBMCs. The receptor was isolated from a man aged 18 to 35 in good health and CMV-seronegative. The CDR3 DNA reads as TGTGCCAGCAGCTCAGACAGTTTCTCCTACGAGCAGTACTTC. Translation: CASSSDSFSYEQYF.